This T cell receptor (beta chain) originates from a study of T cell changes during pregnancy in multiple sclerosis. Using immunoSEQ multiplex PCR, the repertoire was profiled, and TCRdb retains in-frame clones only, with some absent. The sample includes almost 40,000 clones, about 90% seen only once; the top ten take approximately 0.67%. Trimming left V 4 bases short and J 5 bases short, with 18 bases between. The germline V gene has CDR1 SEHNR and CDR2 FQNEAQ (reference sequence). The CDR3 contains 15 residues. The starting material was CD4+ T cells from peripheral blood mononuclear cells, obtained in the second trimester of pregnancy. This chain joins TRBV7-9 and TRBJ2-7; possible D gene TRBD1, 5 bases. The receptor was isolated from a female donor in good health, enrolled as a control in a pregnancy study. The CDR3 loop reads CASSYALGQTDEQYF. Written as DNA, the CDR3 is TGTGCCAGCAGCTATGCTTTAGGACAAACCGACGAGCAGTACTTC.